This T cell receptor (beta chain) was documented in a study of T cells after yellow fever vaccination. This clonotype was observed a few times. Its antigen is as yet unknown. Study findings and constraints: The secondary response showed a weaker magnitude and a faster peak, day 5 versus 15. There was a possibility that FACS-sorted repertoires contained abundant clonotypes contaminating from the bulk population.

Germline lookup yields CDR1 DFQATT and CDR2 SNEGSKA (reference sequence). The V and J ends lost 6 bases and 10 bases, in that order; junction bases with no gene match: 14. The CDR3 spans 15 residues. One entry per CDR3 protein, called by TCRdb with MiXCR from the 5' RACE reads. Of approximately 180,000 distinct CDR3 sequences listed, approximately 6.2% are singletons. The source was CD4+ T cells sorted from PBMCs, collected on the day of the first yellow fever vaccination. This TCR was sampled from a man between 18 and 29 years old who received the YFV17D yellow fever vaccine. The J gene is TRBJ1-6, the V gene TRBV20-1, with TRBD1 matching 8 bases. This chain's CDR3 is CSARGPQGDSSPLHF. The CDR3 DNA reads as TGCAGTGCCCGCGGACCACAGGGGGATAGCTCACCCCTCCACTTT.